One and the same sample provided the 16 T cell receptor beta chains below, sequenced in a study of beta chain features in type 1 diabetes. Sequencing targeted expressed TCRB transcripts, as all isolated RNA had been reverse transcribed. Produced via immunoSEQ multiplex PCR; TCRdb's table is partial and in-frame only. The table lists about 620,000 clones, roughly 15% of them singletons. Sequenced sample: naive CD4+ T cells from blood. The receptors derive from a man between 18 and 29 years old in good health.

This clone was observed a handful of times. V gene TRBV18 combines with J gene TRBJ2-5; 7 bases match TRBD1. With V trimmed by 4 bases and J by 1 base, 0 bases remained unmatched. The germline V gene has CDR1 KGHSH and CDR2 LQKENI. CDR3 length: 13 amino acids. CDR3 DNA sequence: TGTGCCAGCTCACGGACAGGCCAAGAGACCCAGTACTTC. Its translation: CASSRTGQETQYF. Variable domain in full (rest from reference TRBV18 and TRBJ2-5): NAGVMQNPRHLVRRRGQEARLRCSPMKGHSHVYWYRQLPEEGLKFMVYLQKENIIDESGMPKERFSAEFPKEGPSILRIQQVVRGDSAAYFCASSRTGQETQYFGPGTRLLVL.

This clone came up a few times. This chain links TRBV5-1 with TRBJ2-7; perhaps TRBD2 as D (5 bases). The CDR3 has 15 amino acids. V lost 0 bases to trimming and J lost 0 bases, with 10 bases between them. Germline V lookup: CDR1 SGHRS, CDR2 YFSETQ. The CDR3 coding sequence is TGCGCCAGCAGCTTGGGGGGAGACAACTCCTACGAGCAGTACTTC. Its translation: CASSLGGDNSYEQYF.

Concerning this clone itself: The same CDR3 can be traced to other DNA sequences in this sample. The rearrangement joins TRBV18 to TRBJ1-1; D gene unclear. Trimming shortened V by 3 bases and J by 1 base, and 3 bases separated the two germline ends. This CDR3 spans 12 amino acids. Per germline, CDR1 KGHSH and CDR2 LQKENI. This CDR3 is CASSPKNTEAFF. The CDR3, as DNA: TGTGCCAGCTCACCGAAGAACACTGAAGCTTTCTTT.

The DNA of the CDR3 is TGCGCCAGCAGCCTAACGCTCAGGGATAACACAGATACGCAGTATTTT. Its protein product is CASSLTLRDNTDTQYF. The V and J genes are TRBV5-1 and TRBJ2-3; D might be TRBD1 (5 bases). Germline loops: CDR1 SGHRS, CDR2 YFSETQ. This CDR3 has 16 amino acids. V lost 4 bases and J lost 2, with 17 bases in between. Full variable domain (remainder filled in from reference TRBV5-1 and TRBJ2-3): KAGVTQTPRYLIKTRGQQVTLSCSPISGHRSVSWYQQTPGQGLQFLFEYFSETQRNKGNFPGRFSGRQFSNSRSEMNVSTLELGDSALYLCASSLTLRDNTDTQYFGPGTRLTVL.

The chain has TRBV4-3 and TRBJ2-1, with TRBD2 matching over 11 bases. CDR3 length: 15 residues. The germline CDR1 and CDR2 sequences are LGHNA and YSLEER. Trimming removed 11 bases from V and 4 bases from J; junction bases left unmatched: 10. The CDR3 region is CASSPLAGGYNEQFF. CDR3 nucleotide sequence: TGCGCCTCTAGTCCCCTAGCGGGGGGTTACAATGAGCAGTTCTTC.

V is TRBV29-1 and J is TRBJ2-7; 8 positions agree with TRBD1. The CDR3 contains 13 residues. Germline V gene sequence: CDR1 SQVTM, CDR2 ANQGSEA. V trimming: 3 bases; J trimming: 3 bases; junction bases outside the gene matches: 4. The CDR3 reads CSVDRGQGYEQYF. CDR3 in DNA: TGCAGCGTTGACAGGGGGCAGGGCTACGAGCAGTACTTC.

This clone was found once. The CDR3 is CASSLDPGVTDTQYF. The CDR3 coding sequence is TGTGCCAGCAGCTTAGACCCAGGGGTCACAGATACGCAGTATTTT. The chain has TRBV7-6 and TRBJ2-3; possible D gene TRBD1, 6 bases. The CDR3 has 15 amino acids. V was pared by 1 base and J by 2 bases, with 10 bases between. Germline CDR1 is SGHVS and CDR2 is FNYEAQ.

The chain has TRBV5-1 and TRBJ2-5; perhaps TRBD2 as D (6 bases). In germline, CDR1 is SGHRS, CDR2 YFSETQ. This CDR3 spans 14 amino acids. V was trimmed by 2 bases and J by 5 bases, leaving 13 bases between them. CDR3 DNA: TGCGCCAGCAGCTTAACGGGAGTTCTGGAGACCCAGTACTTC. Amino acids: CASSLTGVLETQYF.

This clone showed up just a few times. This sequence joins TRBV5-1 and TRBJ2-7; 10 nucleotides align to TRBD2. Germline CDR1 SGHRS, CDR2 YFSETQ. V was clipped by 2 bases and J by 7 bases; unmatched bases: 15. The CDR3 extends over 17 amino acids. This CDR3 is CASSLFPLLAGVSEQYF. The CDR3 DNA reads as TGCGCCAGCAGCTTATTCCCCCTTCTAGCGGGAGTCTCGGAGCAGTACTTC.

For the CDR3, the DNA is TGTGCCAGTAGTCGCCAGGTATGGCAGAAGGTTAACTATGGCTACACCTTC. It encodes CASSRQVWQKVNYGYTF. V is TRBV19 and J is TRBJ1-2; D unclear. This CDR3 comprises 17 residues. CDR1 and CDR2 (germline): LNHDA, SQIVND (reference sequence). V was trimmed by 5 bases and J by 1 base, leaving 20 bases between them.

This clone appeared a few times. The CDR3 nucleotides are TGCAGTGCTAGCGGGGGGCCTGAGCAGTTCTTC. It yields the protein CSASGGPEQFF. The V gene is TRBV20-1, the J gene TRBJ2-1; tentatively, D is TRBD2 (7 bases). The CDR3 is 11 amino acids. Trimming shortened V by 3 bases and J by 9 bases, and 9 bases separated the two germline ends. Germline CDR1 DFQATT, CDR2 SNEGSKA (reference sequence).

This clone came up a few times. This rearrangement joins TRBV11-2 to TRBJ2-1, with D possibly being TRBD2 (6 bases). Looked up from germline, CDR1 is SGHAT and CDR2 is FQNNGV. Deletions cut 2 bases from V and 7 bases from J, with 24 bases between. This CDR3 comprises 18 residues. The CDR3 reads CASSLLPGLLPEGNEQFF. The CDR3 bases are TGTGCCAGCAGCTTACTACCCGGACTACTCCCTGAAGGGAATGAGCAGTTCTTC.

The CDR3 nucleotides are TGCGCCAGCAGCCGGTCGACCGTGGCGGGCTCACCCCTCCACTTT. Residues: CASSRSTVAGSPLHF. The rearrangement links TRBV4-1 to TRBJ1-6; D gene ambiguous. With 4 bases removed from V and 10 bases from J, the gap between germline ends came to 17 bases. Germline values: CDR1 MGHRA, CDR2 YSYEKL. CDR3 length: 15 amino acids.

As to this clone: The sample has other DNA sequences that encode this CDR3 too. The chain is built from TRBV20-1 and TRBJ1-5; D call uncertain. CDR3 length: 10 amino acids. V lost 5 bases and J lost 6, with 5 bases in between. CDR1 is DFQATT and CDR2 is SNEGSKA in the germline V gene (reference sequence). CDR3 sequence (DNA): TGCAGTGCTTCAGGTCAGCCCCAGCATTTT. Its protein product is CSASGQPQHF.

This clone has just a few counts. The gene calls are TRBV19 and TRBJ2-5; the match to TRBD1 covers 7 bases. The CDR3 consists of 14 residues. Germline V gene data show CDR1 as LNHDA and CDR2 as SQIVND (reference sequence). The trim removed 8 bases at V and 2 bases at J, leaving 8 bases unmatched. The CDR3 region has the DNA TGTGCCAGTGTGGGGACAGATAAACAAGAGACCCAGTACTTC. This encodes CASVGTDKQETQYF. Combining the CDR3 with reference TRBV19 and TRBJ2-5 gives the whole variable domain DGGITQSPKYLFRKEGQNVTLSCEQNLNHDAMYWYRQDPGQGLRLIYYSQIVNDFQKGDIAEGYSVSREKKESFPLTVTSAQKNPTAFYLCASVGTDKQETQYFGPGTRLLVL.

The chain links TRBV25-1 to TRBJ1-2; D is perhaps TRBD1 (5 bases). Germline loops: CDR1 MGHDK, CDR2 SYGVNS. CDR3 length: 15 residues. The ends were cut back, 2 bases at V and 1 base at J, with 11 bases in the middle. The CDR3 DNA reads as TGTGCCAGCAGTGAAGGAGGAGGGGTTAACTATGGCTACACCTTC. Its protein product is CASSEGGGVNYGYTF.